The rows below give T cell receptor beta chains drawn from one sample of a study of cytomegalovirus exposure and HLA in healthy donors. Profiled with immunoSEQ multiplex PCR; TCRdb holds only in-frame clones, not every one. Among 150,000 to 200,000 clones, 62% were seen once, and the ten largest hold about 3.2%. Material: PBMCs. The receptors were sampled from a man aged 35 to 55 in good health and CMV-seronegative. Both conserved end residues are part of each CDR3. D genes are given only for firm matches.

j_gene: TRBJ1-2; v_gene: TRBV10-3; d_gene: .; CDR3nt: TGTGCCATCAGTGAGGACCCAGGGGCTAACTATGGCTACACCTTC; CDR3aa: CAISEDPGANYGYTF
j_gene: TRBJ2-3; v_gene: TRBV2; d_gene: .; CDR3nt: TGTGCCAGCAGTCGCGGGGGCAGCACAGATACGCAGTATTTT; CDR3aa: CASSRGGSTDTQYF
j_gene: TRBJ1-4; v_gene: TRBV30; d_gene: TRBD1; CDR3nt: TGTGCCTGGAGTCCGGACAGGGGGTATGAAAAACTGTTTTTT; CDR3aa: CAWSPDRGYEKLFF
j_gene: TRBJ2-1; v_gene: TRBV9; d_gene: .; CDR3nt: TGTGCCAGCAGCGTAGGCCCCAGGTACAATGAGCAGTTCTTC; CDR3aa: CASSVGPRYNEQFF
j_gene: TRBJ2-2; v_gene: TRBV14; d_gene: TRBD2; CDR3nt: TGTGCCAGCAGCCAAGTGCTAGCGGGGGGGCCGTCCGGGGAGCTGTTTTTT; CDR3aa: CASSQVLAGGPSGELFF
j_gene: TRBJ2-2; v_gene: TRBV2; d_gene: .; CDR3nt: TGTGCCAGCGGGCGGGGACGTGGCGGGACCGGGGAGCTGTTTTTT; CDR3aa: CASGRGRGGTGELFF
j_gene: TRBJ1-5; v_gene: TRBV6-5; d_gene: TRBD1; CDR3nt: TGTGCCAGCAGTTGGGCTACAGGGGAAGGTCAGCCCCAGCATTTT; CDR3aa: CASSWATGEGQPQHF
j_gene: TRBJ2-5; v_gene: TRBV5-1; d_gene: TRBD2; CDR3nt: TGCGCCAGCAGCTTGCCCCGGGGGGGAGAAGAGACCCAGTACTTC; CDR3aa: CASSLPRGGEETQYF
j_gene: TRBJ1-1; v_gene: TRBV27; d_gene: TRBD1; CDR3nt: TGTGCTACATGGGACAGAGAGAACACTGAAGCTTTCTTT; CDR3aa: CATWDRENTEAFF
j_gene: TRBJ2-2; v_gene: TRBV27; d_gene: .; CDR3nt: TGTGCCAGCAGATCACAGGGCCCCGGGGAGCTGTTTTTT; CDR3aa: CASRSQGPGELFF
j_gene: TRBJ2-1; v_gene: TRBV4-1; d_gene: TRBD2; CDR3nt: TGCGCCAGCAGCCATGAACCGGGACTAGCATACAATGAGCAGTTCTTC; CDR3aa: CASSHEPGLAYNEQFF
j_gene: TRBJ2-5; v_gene: TRBV29-1; d_gene: .; CDR3nt: TGCAGCGTTGAAGATCCGGAAGGGGTGAGGGAGACCCAGTACTTC; CDR3aa: CSVEDPEGVRETQYF
j_gene: TRBJ1-1; v_gene: TRBV6-5; d_gene: .; CDR3nt: TGTGCCAGCAGTTACGGGGGCTTGAGTACTGAAGCTTTCTTT; CDR3aa: CASSYGGLSTEAFF
j_gene: TRBJ2-1; v_gene: TRBV7-8; d_gene: .; CDR3nt: TGTGCCAGCAGCGACAAGGATCGGGGAAATGAGCAGTTCTTC; CDR3aa: CASSDKDRGNEQFF
j_gene: TRBJ2-7; v_gene: TRBV6-1; d_gene: .; CDR3nt: TGTGCCAGCAGTCCTCGACAGAGCGACGTCCAAAACTTC; CDR3aa: CASSPRQSDVQNF
j_gene: TRBJ2-5; v_gene: TRBV6-1; d_gene: .; CDR3nt: TGTGCCAGCGTTTACAGGGGTGGAGGGCAAGAGACCCAGTACTTC; CDR3aa: CASVYRGGGQETQYF
j_gene: TRBJ2-2; v_gene: TRBV7-9; d_gene: .; CDR3nt: TGTGCCCGACCAAATTCGGGGGTCAACACCGGGGAGCTGTTTTTT; CDR3aa: CARPNSGVNTGELFF
j_gene: TRBJ2-5; v_gene: TRBV7-9; d_gene: TRBD1; CDR3nt: TGTGCCAGCAGCTCGTGGACAGGGGGCTCCAGGGAGACCCAGTACTTC; CDR3aa: CASSSWTGGSRETQYF
j_gene: TRBJ2-1; v_gene: TRBV7-2; d_gene: TRBD2; CDR3nt: TGTGCCAGCAGCTTATCCAGCGGGAGGACCTACAATGAGCAGTTCTTC; CDR3aa: CASSLSSGRTYNEQFF
j_gene: TRBJ2-1; v_gene: TRBV19; d_gene: .; CDR3nt: TGTGCCAGTGGGGAGCCTCCTTACAATGAGCAGTTCTTC; CDR3aa: CASGEPPYNEQFF
j_gene: TRBJ1-2; v_gene: TRBV7-2; d_gene: .; CDR3nt: TGTGCCAGCAGCTTAGCGACAGTAAATAACTATGGCTACACCTTC; CDR3aa: CASSLATVNNYGYTF